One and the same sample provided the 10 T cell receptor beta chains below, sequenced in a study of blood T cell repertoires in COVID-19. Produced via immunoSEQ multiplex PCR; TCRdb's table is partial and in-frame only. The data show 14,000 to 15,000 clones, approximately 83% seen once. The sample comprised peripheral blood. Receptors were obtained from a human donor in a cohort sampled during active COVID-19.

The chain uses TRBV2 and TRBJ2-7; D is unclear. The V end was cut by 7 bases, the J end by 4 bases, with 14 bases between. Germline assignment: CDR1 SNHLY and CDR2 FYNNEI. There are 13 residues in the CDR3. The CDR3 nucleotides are TGTGCCAGCATCCTTGAGACTCTTTACGAGCAGTACTTC. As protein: CASILETLYEQYF.

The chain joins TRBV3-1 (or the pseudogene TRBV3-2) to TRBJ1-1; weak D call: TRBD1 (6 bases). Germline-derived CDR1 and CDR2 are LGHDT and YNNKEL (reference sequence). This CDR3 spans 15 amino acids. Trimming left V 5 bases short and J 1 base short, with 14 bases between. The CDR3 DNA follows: TGTGCCAGCAGCTCCTCCGGGACACAGAACACTGAAGCTTTCTTT. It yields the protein CASSSSGTQNTEAFF.

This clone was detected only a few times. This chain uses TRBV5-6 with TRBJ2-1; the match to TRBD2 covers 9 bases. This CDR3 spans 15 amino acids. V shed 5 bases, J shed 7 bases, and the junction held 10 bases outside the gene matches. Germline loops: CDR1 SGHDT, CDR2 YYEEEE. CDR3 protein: CASRIAGVSPNEQFF. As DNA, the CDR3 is TGTGCCAGCAGAATAGCGGGGGTCTCGCCGAATGAGCAGTTCTTC. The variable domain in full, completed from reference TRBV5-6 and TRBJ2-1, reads DAGVTQSPTHLIKTRGQQVTLRCSPKSGHDTVSWYQQALGQGPQFIFQYYEEEERQRGNFPDRFSGHQFPNYSSELNVNALLLGDSALYLCASRIAGVSPNEQFFGPGTRLTVL.

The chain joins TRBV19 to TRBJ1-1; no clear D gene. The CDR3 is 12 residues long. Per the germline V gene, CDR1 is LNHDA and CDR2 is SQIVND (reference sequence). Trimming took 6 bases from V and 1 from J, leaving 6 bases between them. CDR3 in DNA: TGTGCCAGTAGGCGGTGGAACACTGAAGCTTTCTTT. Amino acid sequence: CASRRWNTEAFF.

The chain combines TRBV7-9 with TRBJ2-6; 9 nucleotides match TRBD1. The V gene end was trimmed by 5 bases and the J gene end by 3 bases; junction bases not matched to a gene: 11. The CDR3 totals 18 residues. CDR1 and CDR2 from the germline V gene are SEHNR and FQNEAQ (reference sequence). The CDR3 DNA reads TGTGCCAGCAGCGCCCCCACCGGGACAGGGAATGGGGCCAACGTCCTGACTTTC. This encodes CASSAPTGTGNGANVLTF. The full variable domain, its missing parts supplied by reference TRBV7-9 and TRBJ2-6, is DTGVSQNPRHKITKRGQNVTFRCDPISEHNRLYWYRQTLGQGPEFLTYFQNEAQLEKSRLLSDRFSAERPKGSFSTLEIQRTEQGDSAMYLCASSAPTGTGNGANVLTFGAGSRLTVL.

CDR3 in DNA: TGTGCCAGCAGACGAAATGCGGGGGACTCTAACACCGGGGAGCTGTTTTTT. It encodes CASRRNAGDSNTGELFF. This chain joins TRBV6-4 and TRBJ2-2, with 7 bases matching TRBD2. Germline V lookup: CDR1 MRHNA, CDR2 SNTAGT. J was trimmed by 2 bases and V by 6 bases; bases with no gene match: 12. The CDR3 contains 17 residues.

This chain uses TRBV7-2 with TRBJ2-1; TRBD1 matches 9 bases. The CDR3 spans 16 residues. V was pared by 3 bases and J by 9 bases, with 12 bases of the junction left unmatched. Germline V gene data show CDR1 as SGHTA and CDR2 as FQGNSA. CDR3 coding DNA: TGTGCCAGCAGCTTTCCCCGGGACAGGGTGACGGCTGAGCAGTTCTTC. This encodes CASSFPRDRVTAEQFF.

The CDR3: CASSTGQLRSYNEQFF. The CDR3 nucleotides are TGTGCCAGCAGCACCGGACAGTTACGCTCCTACAATGAGCAGTTCTTC. The chain employs TRBV11-1 and TRBJ2-1; perhaps TRBD1 as D (6 bases). V was pared by 5 bases and J by 0 bases, with 14 bases between. The CDR3 runs to 16 residues. Looked up from germline, CDR1 is SGHAT and CDR2 is FQDESV (reference sequence).

The CDR3 loop reads CASSSNQGNYGYTF. Here the CDR3 DNA reads TGTGCCAGCAGCTCGAACCAGGGGAACTATGGCTACACCTTC. The rearrangement uses TRBV7-9 and TRBJ1-2; maybe TRBD1 (6 bases). With 4 bases removed from V and 2 bases from J, the gap between germline ends came to 11 bases. Germline-derived CDR1 and CDR2 are SEHNR and FQNEAQ (reference sequence). CDR3 length: 14 amino acids.

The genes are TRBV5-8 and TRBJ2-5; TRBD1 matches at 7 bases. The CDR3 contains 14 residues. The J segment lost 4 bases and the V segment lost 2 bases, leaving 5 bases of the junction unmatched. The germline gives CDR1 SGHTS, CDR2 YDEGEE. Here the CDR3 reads CASSFQGVPETQYF. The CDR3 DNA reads TGTGCCAGCAGCTTTCAGGGGGTCCCAGAGACCCAGTACTTC.